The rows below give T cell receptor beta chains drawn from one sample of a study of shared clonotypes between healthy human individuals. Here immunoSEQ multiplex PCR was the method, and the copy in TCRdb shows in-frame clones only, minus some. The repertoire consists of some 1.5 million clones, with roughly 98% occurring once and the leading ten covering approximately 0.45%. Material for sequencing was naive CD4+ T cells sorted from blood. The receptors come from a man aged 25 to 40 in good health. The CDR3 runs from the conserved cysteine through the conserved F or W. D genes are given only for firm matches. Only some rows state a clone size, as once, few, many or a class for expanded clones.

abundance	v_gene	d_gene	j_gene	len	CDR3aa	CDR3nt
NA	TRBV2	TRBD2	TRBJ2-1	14	CASSTSGIWDEQFF	TGTGCCAGCAGTACTAGCGGGATTTGGGATGAGCAGTTCTTC
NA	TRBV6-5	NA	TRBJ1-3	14	CASSSPSSGNTIYF	TGTGCCAGCAGTTCACCTAGCTCTGGAAACACCATATATTTT
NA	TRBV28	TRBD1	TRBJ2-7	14	CASRGTARSYEQYF	TGTGCCAGCAGGGGGACAGCCCGCTCCTACGAGCAGTACTTC
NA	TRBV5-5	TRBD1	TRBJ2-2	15	CASSPGDRITGELFF	TGTGCCAGCAGCCCAGGGGACAGAATCACCGGGGAGCTGTTTTTT
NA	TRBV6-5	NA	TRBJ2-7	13	CASSLDHTYEQYF	TGTGCCAGCAGTCTAGACCATACCTACGAGCAGTACTTC
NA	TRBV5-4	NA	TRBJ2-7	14	CASSSLARMHEQYF	TGTGCCAGCAGCTCGCTCGCAAGGATGCACGAGCAGTACTTC
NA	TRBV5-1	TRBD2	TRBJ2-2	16	CASSMPGLARTGELFF	TGCGCCAGCAGCATGCCGGGACTAGCGCGGACCGGGGAGCTGTTTTTT
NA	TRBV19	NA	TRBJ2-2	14	CASSIAVATGELFF	TGTGCCAGTAGTATAGCGGTTGCCACCGGGGAGCTGTTTTTT
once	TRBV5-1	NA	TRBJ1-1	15	CASSLMGQSNTEAFF	TGCGCCAGCAGCTTGATGGGACAATCGAACACTGAAGCTTTCTTT
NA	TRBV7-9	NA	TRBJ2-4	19	CASSLMSGPGAGAKNIQYF	TGTGCCAGCAGCTTGATGAGCGGACCGGGGGCGGGAGCCAAAAACATTCAGTACTTC
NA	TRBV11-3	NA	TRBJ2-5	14	CASSFGSSQETQYF	TGTGCCAGCAGCTTTGGCAGCAGCCAAGAGACCCAGTACTTC
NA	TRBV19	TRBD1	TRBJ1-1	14	CASSKGARNTEAFF	TGTGCCAGTTCGAAGGGGGCGAGGAACACTGAAGCTTTCTTT
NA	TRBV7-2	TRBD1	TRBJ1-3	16	CASSSVGTGARNTIYF	TGTGCCAGCAGCTCAGTAGGTACAGGGGCCCGAAACACCATATATTTT
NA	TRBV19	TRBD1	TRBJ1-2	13	CATKRGGNYGYTF	TGTGCCACCAAGAGAGGGGGCAACTATGGCTACACCTTC
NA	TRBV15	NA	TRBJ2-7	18	CATSRDHSFGERTYEQYF	TGTGCCACCAGCAGAGATCATTCTTTCGGGGAGAGGACCTACGAGCAGTACTTC
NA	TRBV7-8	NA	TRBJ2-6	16	CASSFGRNSGANVLTF	TGTGCCAGCAGCTTCGGCCGCAACTCTGGGGCCAACGTCCTGACTTTC
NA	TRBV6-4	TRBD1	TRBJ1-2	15	CASSDGPGGAYGYTF	TGTGCCAGCAGTGACGGTCCAGGGGGGGCCTATGGCTACACCTTC
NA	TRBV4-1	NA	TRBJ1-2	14	CASSQAFAGYGYTF	TGCGCCAGCAGCCAAGCCTTCGCAGGCTATGGCTACACCTTC
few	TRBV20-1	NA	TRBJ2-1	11	CSASDYNEQFF	TGCAGTGCTAGCGATTACAATGAGCAGTTCTTC
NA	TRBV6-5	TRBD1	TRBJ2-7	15	CASRKTRQGAYEQYF	TGTGCCAGCAGGAAGACTCGACAGGGGGCATACGAGCAGTACTTC
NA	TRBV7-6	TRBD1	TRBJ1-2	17	CASSFSPTQGANYGYTF	TGTGCCAGCAGCTTCTCCCCCACTCAGGGGGCAAACTATGGCTACACCTTC
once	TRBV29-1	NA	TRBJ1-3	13	CSVSQGYGNTIYF	TGCAGCGTCTCACAGGGTTACGGAAACACCATATATTTT
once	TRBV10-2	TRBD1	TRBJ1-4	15	CARLQGERANEKLFF	TGCGCCAGGTTACAGGGGGAAAGGGCTAATGAAAAACTGTTTTTT
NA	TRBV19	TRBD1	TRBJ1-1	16	CASSIERDRGDRGAFF	TGTGCCAGTAGTATAGAAAGGGACAGGGGCGACAGAGGAGCTTTCTTT
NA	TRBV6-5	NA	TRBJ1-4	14	CASSSTGFNEKLFF	TGTGCCAGCAGTTCAACAGGGTTTAATGAAAAACTGTTTTTT
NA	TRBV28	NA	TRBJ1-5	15	CASSLPGGMGQPQHF	TGTGCCAGCAGTCTCCCCGGAGGGATGGGTCAGCCCCAGCATTTT
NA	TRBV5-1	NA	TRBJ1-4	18	CASSLEQGWSVTNEKLFF	TGCGCCAGCAGCTTGGAACAGGGCTGGTCGGTGACTAATGAAAAACTGTTTTTT
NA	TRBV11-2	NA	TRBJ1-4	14	CASSLETFGEKLFF	TGTGCCAGCAGCTTAGAAACGTTTGGCGAAAAACTGTTTTTT
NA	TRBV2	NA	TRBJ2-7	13	CASSEEGRLYPYF	TGTGCCAGCAGTGAAGAGGGTCGGTTATATCCGTACTTC
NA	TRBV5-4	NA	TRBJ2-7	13	CASRASTSYEQYF	TGTGCCAGCAGGGCTTCCACCTCCTACGAGCAGTACTTC
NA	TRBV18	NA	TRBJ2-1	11	CASSPSYEQFF	TGTGCCAGCTCACCGTCTTATGAGCAGTTCTTC
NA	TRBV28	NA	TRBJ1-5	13	CASSPNLNQPQHF	TGTGCCAGCAGTCCCAACCTCAATCAGCCCCAGCATTTT
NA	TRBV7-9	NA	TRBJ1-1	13	CASSGRGTSEAFF	TGTGCCAGCAGCGGGAGGGGGACATCTGAAGCTTTCTTT
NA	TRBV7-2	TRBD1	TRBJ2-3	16	CASSFPTHRGSDTQYF	TGTGCCAGCAGCTTCCCCACTCACAGGGGGAGCGATACGCAGTATTTT
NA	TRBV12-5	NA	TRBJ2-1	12	CASAPGRNEQFF	TGTGCTAGTGCCCCAGGCCGAAATGAGCAGTTCTTC
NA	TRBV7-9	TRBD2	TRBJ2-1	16	CASSSWTSGIGNEQFF	TGTGCCAGCAGCTCCTGGACTAGCGGGATCGGGAATGAGCAGTTCTTC
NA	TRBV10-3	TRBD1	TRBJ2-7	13	CATIPGQGYEQYF	TGTGCCACGATTCCGGGACAGGGGTACGAGCAGTACTTC